This T cell receptor beta chain is drawn from a study of neurological immune-mediated disorders. Ten or more counts support this clonotype. Documented time point: longitudinal time-point 3. From germline, CDR1 is DFQATT and CDR2 SNEGSKA (reference sequence). The V and J ends lost 2 bases and 5 bases respectively, with 13 bases between them. The CDR3 runs to 14 residues. MiXCR, applied by TCRdb to the 5' RACE reads, yields one record per CDR3 protein. The data show approximately 85,000 distinct CDR3 sequences, around 4.5% seen once. The receptor comes from a woman aged 55-70 years with multiple sclerosis. Material: PBMCs. The rearrangement uses TRBV20-1 and TRBJ2-1; no definite D call. The CDR3: CSARSYGVHNEQFF. The DNA for the CDR3 is TGCAGTGCTAGATCGTACGGAGTCCACAATGAGCAGTTCTTC.